The following is a TCR beta chain sequence with its context. Its antigen is not yet known. Base qualities are missing; no much larger clone stands one base away. The data were taken from a study of blood T cell repertoires in COVID-19 (TCRdb year 2020). Turning to the overall study: Collaborator samples came from the United States, Italy and Spain and covered acute and convalescent phases of COVID-19. The repertoires were made available in a free public database intended to serve as a resource for research on the immune response to SARS-CoV-2. A de-identified subject ID, COVID-19 status, age in years and sex were almost always included in the sample metadata. The prospective study material was composed of cDNA or gDNA derived from T cells, B-cell-depleted T cells, or PBMCs. Samples were obtained from the ongoing ImmuneRACE study (first 160 participants) and from some 1,300 subjects provided by 6 global collaborators. The dataset comprised deeply sampled blood TCRbeta repertoires from subjects exposed to, actively infected with, or recovered from COVID-19. Where available, HLA class I and class II types were taken from metadata supplied by the sample provider and were not determined by assay-based typing. What the research found in general, with its limitations: The amount of clinical and demographic metadata varied by source and participant and was provided uncurated.

TCRbeta CDR3 regions were amplified from genomic DNA by means of the immunoSEQ Assay, a bias-controlled multiplex PCR. The paper's data handling went like this. The number of nucleated cells in each sample was estimated from the amplification of reference gene primers within the assay. Sequence reads were collapsed and filtered to measure the absolute abundance of every unique TCRbeta CDR3 rearrangement. For each sample, productive Simpson clonality was calculated by taking the square root of Simpson's diversity index across productive rearrangements. TCRdb provides this immuneACCESS table in a form limited to in-frame rearrangements. Some clones are lacking; in checked studies, under half of them reflect an unresolved V gene, and why the rest are absent is not known. The V and J calls and clone size come from that table; D and trimming were worked out from the DNA. This sample comprises 130,000 or so clones, approximately 86% of them detected only once. The ten biggest clones cover 1.5% of the sample.

Its CDR3 holds 16 amino acids, cysteine through phenylalanine. Just the 48-base CDR3 DNA is kept, in frame starting at base 1. The junction carries 16 bases between V and J, which are trimmed by 3 bases and 7 bases respectively. The germline V gene yields KGHSH for CDR1 and LQKENI for CDR2. Collaborating institutions collected whole blood in K2EDTA tubes following their own protocols. For TCRbeta analysis, collaborator samples were shipped as frozen whole blood, as isolated PBMCs, or as DNA extracted from either sample type. The chain is encoded by TRBV18 joined to TRBJ1-6, with an unclear D gene assignment. The sequenced sample was peripheral blood. This sequence was found in a woman aged 55-70 years with acute or convalescent COVID-19. The DNA is as follows: TGTGCCAGCTCACCCAACAGTGGACGGGGAAATTCACCCCTCCACTTT. This encodes CASSPNSGRGNSPLHF.